The next 10 T cell receptor beta chains were all read from a single sample in a study of T cells in Graves' hyperthyroidism and ophthalmopathy. RNA transcripts were the template for amplifying TCR beta CDR3 regions. HTBI primers were employed in a first-round RT-PCR of the TCR CDR3. TCRdb reanalysed the multiplex PCR reads using MiXCR and keeps one entry per CDR3 protein. The table shows under 700,000 distinct CDR3 sequences, with 16% occurring only once. Sequencing was performed on blood. Receptors originate from a woman younger than 35 with Graves' hyperthyroidism.

The chain has TRBV3-1 and TRBJ2-3; D might be TRBD2 (6 bases). Trimming took off 1 base at V and 2 bases at J, with 19 bases between the two ends. From germline, CDR1 is LGHDT and CDR2 YNNKEL (reference sequence). The CDR3 has 18 residues. The CDR3 sequence is CASSQVWGENTDTDTQYF. The CDR3 region has the DNA TGTGCCAGCAGCCAAGTGTGGGGGGAGAACACAGACACAGATACGCAGTATTTT.

In its sample, this clonotype was seen once. The V and J genes are TRBV24-1 and TRBJ2-1; D might be TRBD1 or TRBD2, each matching 5 bases. The CDR3 runs 12 residues. The germline V gene encodes CDR1 KGHDR and CDR2 SFDVKD. Trimming pared 5 bases from V and 8 bases from J, leaving 9 bases between. CDR3 nucleotides: TGTGCCACCAGTGGGGGGTCCTATGAGCAGTTCTTC. It encodes CATSGGSYEQFF.

Many counts were recorded for this clonotype. The chain employs TRBV11-3 and TRBJ2-5, with D possibly matching TRBD1 (5 bases). This CDR3 is built from 14 residues. Deletions cut 5 bases from V and 1 base from J, with 11 bases between. Germline CDR1 reads SGHNT; CDR2 reads YENEEA. CDR3 bases: TGTGCCAGCAGCCCTCCCGACAGCCAAGAGACCCAGTACTTC. This sequence encodes CASSPPDSQETQYF.

The chain uses TRBV5-4 and TRBJ2-5, with D unclear. The CDR3 length is 13 residues. Germline V gives CDR1 SGHNT, CDR2 YYREEE (reference sequence). Deletions cut 0 bases from V and 2 bases from J, with 5 bases between. CDR3 loop: CASSLGEQETQYF. The DNA of the CDR3 is TGTGCCAGCAGCTTGGGCGAACAAGAGACCCAGTACTTC.

V usage is TRBV5-1 and J usage is TRBJ2-7, with TRBD1 identical over 9 bases. After removal of 7 bases from V and 1 base from J, the junction contained 3 bases not matched to a gene. CDR1 and CDR2 (germline): SGHRS, YFSETQ. The CDR3 is 13 amino acids. DNA for the CDR3: TGCGCCAGCGTGGGGACAGGGTCCTACGAGCAGTACTTC. Its translation: CASVGTGSYEQYF. The whole variable domain, remainder taken from reference TRBV5-1 and TRBJ2-7, is KAGVTQTPRYLIKTRGQQVTLSCSPISGHRSVSWYQQTPGQGLQFLFEYFSETQRNKGNFPGRFSGRQFSNSRSEMNVSTLELGDSALYLCASVGTGSYEQYFGPGTRLTVT.

The sample holds many counts of this clonotype. This chain uses TRBV20-1 with TRBJ2-5; D perhaps matches TRBD1 (6 bases). CDR1 DFQATT and CDR2 SNEGSKA come from the germline V gene (reference sequence). V was pared by 5 bases and J by 7 bases, with 17 bases between. The CDR3 is made up of 13 amino acids. CDR3 nucleotide sequence: TGCAGTGCTGACCCGGGACAATGGGGGACCCAGTACTTC. It encodes CSADPGQWGTQYF.

The chain combines TRBV28 with TRBJ2-3; 10 bases align to TRBD1. J lost 5 bases, V lost 7 bases, and 18 bases had no gene match. Germline V CDR1 and CDR2: MDHEN, SYDVKM. This CDR3 has 18 residues. The CDR3: CASTYTHGGDRGRDTQYF. CDR3 DNA: TGTGCCAGCACCTATACTCACGGGGGGGACAGGGGACGAGATACGCAGTATTTT.

This clonotype was picked up a small number of times. This chain joins TRBV4-1 and TRBJ1-2; the D is unclear. Germline V gene sequence: CDR1 MGHRA, CDR2 YSYEKL. With 1 base removed from V and 8 bases from J, the gap between germline ends came to 14 bases. This CDR3 contains 14 residues. This CDR3 reads CASSQVGGEKGYTF. CDR3 bases: TGCGCCAGCAGCCAAGTCGGCGGGGAGAAGGGCTACACCTTC.

This clonotype has just a few counts. This sequence joins TRBV6-1 and TRBJ1-1, with unresolved D. CDR3 size: 12 residues. Germline assignment: CDR1 MNHNS and CDR2 SASEGT. Trimming pared 4 bases from V and 4 bases from J, leaving 7 bases between. The CDR3 sequence is CASSGVVTEAFF. CDR3 nucleotides: TGTGCCAGCAGTGGGGTTGTCACTGAAGCTTTCTTT.

This clonotype was seen repeatedly, ten times or more. This sequence joins TRBV11-3 and TRBJ1-2, with a weak D call TRBD1 (6 bases). Trimming removed 1 base at V and 5 bases at J, with 8 bases between. Germline values: CDR1 SGHNT, CDR2 YENEEA. The CDR3 totals 13 residues. The CDR3 protein is CASSLARGYGYTF. The CDR3 DNA reads as TGTGCCAGCAGCTTAGCCAGGGGTTATGGCTACACCTTC.